Listed here are 32 T cell receptor beta chains from one sample, sequenced in a study of blood T cell repertoires in COVID-19. Profiling relied on immunoSEQ multiplex PCR, and the TCRdb table lists in-frame clones only, not all of them. The table shows roughly 200,000 clones, with over 80% occurring only once. The sequencing sample was made of PBMCs or T cells enriched from blood (not recorded which). Source of these receptors: a woman aged 30 to 39 who had been exposed to COVID-19.

Notes on this clone: One end of the junction does not line up with germline, which may come from a read error. The chain joins TRBV7-7 to TRBJ2-5; 8 nucleotides align to TRBD2. This CDR3 has 13 amino acids. Germline CDR1 is SSHAT and CDR2 is FNYEAQ (reference sequence). The CDR3 DNA sequence: TGTGCTAGCAGCTTTAGCGGGGATGAGACCCAGTACTTC. Its translation is CASSFSGDETQYF.

The chain combines TRBV14 with TRBJ1-4, with TRBD1 matching over 7 bases. Unmatched junction bases numbered 4, after V lost 3 bases and J lost 3 bases. The germline V gene encodes CDR1 SGHDN and CDR2 FVKESK. This CDR3 has 15 amino acids. The CDR3 protein is CASSHLGQPNEKLFF. The CDR3 DNA sequence: TGTGCCAGCAGCCATCTGGGACAGCCTAATGAAAAACTGTTTTTT.

The rearrangement links TRBV11-3 to TRBJ2-3; a possible D gene is TRBD2 (7 bases). There are 17 residues in the CDR3. V lost 0 bases, J lost 0 bases, and 13 bases lay in between. Germline V CDR1 and CDR2: SGHNT, YENEEA. This chain's CDR3 is CASSLEGGAASTDTQYF. CDR3 DNA: TGTGCCAGCAGCTTAGAAGGGGGGGCTGCTAGCACAGATACGCAGTATTTT. The whole variable domain, remainder taken from reference TRBV11-3 and TRBJ2-3, is EAGVVQSPRYKIIEKKQPVAFWCNPISGHNTLYWYLQNLGQGPELLIRYENEEAVDDSQLPKDRFSAERLKGVDSTLKIQPAELGDSAVYLCASSLEGGAASTDTQYFGPGTRLTVL.

The chain combines TRBV5-1 with TRBJ1-6; D is ambiguous. Germline assignment: CDR1 SGHRS and CDR2 YFSETQ. V dropped 0 bases and J dropped 9 bases, with 10 bases sitting between them. The CDR3 runs 14 residues. In DNA form, the CDR3 reads TGCGCCAGCAGCTTGGAGCCCTCCTCTTCACCCCTCCACTTT. Protein sequence: CASSLEPSSSPLHF.

This clone was observed a few times. V usage is TRBV19 and J usage is TRBJ2-7; 7 positions match TRBD1. The CDR3 is 16 amino acids. The ends lost 0 bases at V and 0 bases at J; junction bases unmatched: 5. CDR1 LNHDA and CDR2 SQIVND come from the germline V gene (reference sequence). The CDR3 DNA sequence: TGTGCCAGTAGTATAGAAAGGGGGCGGAACTCCTACGAGCAGTACTTC. It encodes CASSIERGRNSYEQYF.

The CDR3 nucleotides read TGTGCCAGCAGCTTATTTGCGGACACAAGCTACGAGCAGTACTTC. The encoded protein is CASSLFADTSYEQYF. The chain couples TRBV7-3 to TRBJ2-7, with TRBD1 as a possible D gene (5 bases). Looked up from germline, CDR1 is SGHTA and CDR2 is FQGTGA. The V end was cut by 2 bases, the J end by 3 bases, with 14 bases between. The length of the CDR3 is 15 residues.

The chain joins TRBV30 to TRBJ1-5; the D is unclear. Germline assignment: CDR1 GTSNPN and CDR2 SVGIG (reference sequence). The CDR3 is made up of 13 amino acids. V gave up 3 bases and J gave up 6 bases, with 12 bases separating them. CDR3 residues: CAWRAGSGQPQHF. The CDR3, as DNA: TGTGCCTGGAGAGCGGGGTCGGGTCAGCCCCAGCATTTT.

The chain joins TRBV4-1 to TRBJ1-3; TRBD1 agrees at 7 bases. V shed 2 bases and J 1 base; nucleotides not matched to a gene: 5. The CDR3 has 16 residues. Germline-derived CDR1 and CDR2 are MGHRA and YSYEKL. The CDR3 DNA reads as TGCGCCAGCAGCCAACAACAGGGGAGATCTGGAAACACCATATATTTT. Translation gives CASSQQQGRSGNTIYF.

The CDR3 sequence is CASSEYRDAGEQYF. The CDR3 bases are TGTGCCAGCAGTGAATACAGGGACGCCGGCGAGCAGTACTTC. V is TRBV2 and J is TRBJ2-7, with a possible D match to TRBD1 (6 bases). V lost 2 bases to trimming and J lost 6 bases, with 14 bases between them. The CDR3 totals 14 residues. CDR1 and CDR2 from the germline V gene are SNHLY and FYNNEI.

V usage is TRBV9 and J usage is TRBJ2-1; 7 nucleotides agree with TRBD1. The V gene's germline CDR1 is SGDLS and CDR2 YYNGEE. V shed 4 bases and J 2 bases; nucleotides not matched to a gene: 6. The CDR3 covers 15 residues. CDR3 in DNA: TGTGCCAGCAGCTCCCGGGACAGCGCCTACAATGAGCAGTTCTTC. Protein sequence: CASSSRDSAYNEQFF.

The chain couples TRBV7-8 to TRBJ1-2; 10 nucleotides line up with TRBD1. From germline, CDR1 is SGHVS and CDR2 FQNEAQ. The CDR3 has 14 amino acids. J lost 5 bases, V lost 6 bases, and 6 bases had no gene match. CDR3 sequence: CASSPGQGTYGYTF. CDR3 in DNA: TGTGCCAGCAGTCCGGGACAGGGGACTTATGGCTACACCTTC.

The chain is built from TRBV12-3 or TRBV12-4 and TRBJ1-5; TRBD1 aligns across 7 bases. J lost 5 bases, V lost 6 bases, and 4 bases had no gene match. The CDR3 is made up of 13 amino acids. CDR3 protein: CASSGTAYQPQHF. As DNA, the CDR3 is TGTGCCAGCAGCGGGACAGCTTATCAGCCCCAGCATTTT.

The gene calls are TRBV7-9 and TRBJ2-7, with TRBD2 matching over 7 bases. V lost 6 bases, J lost 6 bases, and 5 bases stayed unmatched. CDR1 is SEHNR, CDR2 FQNEAQ, per germline (reference sequence). The CDR3 contains 12 residues. Here the CDR3 reads CASRERGSEQYF. DNA for the CDR3: TGTGCCAGCAGGGAGCGGGGCTCCGAGCAGTACTTC.

This chain uses TRBV4-3 with TRBJ2-3; 8 nucleotides line up with TRBD1. The V and J ends lost 4 bases and 3 bases, in that order; junction bases with no gene match: 6. There are 15 residues in the CDR3. Germline V gene data show CDR1 as LGHNA and CDR2 as YSLEER. The CDR3 spells CASSPGQGLTDTQYF. The CDR3 DNA reads TGCGCCAGCAGCCCTGGACAGGGTCTAACAGATACGCAGTATTTT.

The gene calls are TRBV4-3 and TRBJ1-5, with 7 bases aligning to TRBD1. CDR3 length: 14 residues. Germline CDR1 reads LGHNA; CDR2 reads YSLEER. Trimming at V came to 5 bases and at J to 7 bases, leaving 8 bases not matched to a gene. The CDR3 loop reads CASSTRTGIQPQHF. For the CDR3, the DNA is TGCGCCAGCAGCACCCGGACAGGAATACAGCCCCAGCATTTT.

The V gene is TRBV5-1, the J gene TRBJ2-6, with D unclear. The CDR3 has 14 residues. The V gene's germline CDR1 is SGHRS and CDR2 YFSETQ. V shed 0 bases and J shed 4 bases, with 5 bases lying between them. The CDR3 is CASSLVQGANVLTF. In nucleotides, the CDR3 is TGCGCCAGCAGCTTGGTACAAGGGGCCAACGTCCTGACTTTC.

The chain uses TRBV2 and TRBJ1-5; TRBD1 might be the D (5 bases). V was shortened by 8 bases and J by 0 bases, with 20 bases between the two germline ends. Germline CDR1 SNHLY, CDR2 FYNNEI. CDR3 size: 17 residues. CDR3 in amino acids: CASRRSQVLNSNQPQHF. CDR3 DNA: TGTGCCAGCCGGAGATCACAGGTATTAAATAGCAATCAGCCCCAGCATTTT.

V usage is TRBV9 and J usage is TRBJ2-5; a weak D match, TRBD2 (6 bases). Germline V gene data show CDR1 as SGDLS and CDR2 as YYNGEE. CDR3 length: 15 residues. V was shortened by 3 bases and J by 2 bases, with 14 bases between the two germline ends. CDR3 DNA sequence: TGTGCCAGCAGCGGGGACCCCGGGGGTCAAGAGACCCAGTACTTC. Translated: CASSGDPGGQETQYF.

This clone was observed a handful of times. The rearrangement uses TRBV5-1 and TRBJ1-3; 8 bases are shared with TRBD1. The CDR3 runs 15 residues. Germline assignment: CDR1 SGHRS and CDR2 YFSETQ. The J segment lost 2 bases and the V segment lost 0 bases, leaving 1 base of the junction unmatched. This CDR3 reads CASSLAGGAGNTIYF. Here the CDR3 DNA reads TGCGCCAGCAGCTTGGCAGGGGGCGCTGGAAACACCATATATTTT.

The gene calls are TRBV6-5 and TRBJ1-4; D might be TRBD1 (6 bases). This CDR3 has 14 amino acids. The V gene lost 6 bases and the J gene lost 5 bases, with 13 bases spanning the gap. The germline gives CDR1 MNHEY, CDR2 SVGAGI. CDR3 loop: CASRFRDINEKLFF. In nucleotides, the CDR3 is TGTGCCAGCAGATTCCGGGACATAAATGAAAAACTGTTTTTT.

J is TRBJ2-5 and V is TRBV4-1; D uncertain. In germline, CDR1 is MGHRA, CDR2 YSYEKL. CDR3 length: 15 amino acids. Trimming left V 1 base short and J 8 bases short, with 17 bases between. The CDR3 nucleotides read TGCGCCAGCAGCCAAGTCGGAGTTTTTGAGGTAACCCAGTACTTC. As protein: CASSQVGVFEVTQYF.

The rearrangement joins TRBV6-5 to TRBJ1-2; 9 bases are shared with TRBD1. This CDR3 spans 15 amino acids. Germline V gives CDR1 MNHEY, CDR2 SVGAGI. V trimming: 6 bases; J trimming: 4 bases; junction bases outside the gene matches: 9. DNA for the CDR3: TGTGCCAGCAGCCGGGGGACAGGGACCCTCTATGGCTACACCTTC. It encodes CASSRGTGTLYGYTF.

This clone appeared a single time. This chain uses TRBV2 with TRBJ1-1; the match to TRBD1 covers 7 bases. There are 14 residues in the CDR3. Germline-derived CDR1 and CDR2 are SNHLY and FYNNEI. With 0 bases clipped from V and 4 bases from J, the junction kept 2 bases outside the gene matches. The chain's CDR3 is CASSEARQGTEAFF. Here the CDR3 DNA reads TGTGCCAGCAGTGAAGCCCGACAGGGCACTGAAGCTTTCTTT.

The rearrangement uses TRBV7-9 and TRBJ1-6; 8 bases are shared with TRBD1. V lost 6 bases to trimming and J lost 10 bases; unmatched junction nucleotides: 8. This CDR3 region has 14 residues. CDR1 is SEHNR, CDR2 FQNEAQ, per germline (reference sequence). Written as DNA, the CDR3 is TGTGCCAGCAGGGAGACAGGGGTCTGGTCACCCCTCCACTTT. Its protein product is CASRETGVWSPLHF.

The chain recombines TRBV7-9 with TRBJ1-2, with unresolved D. Germline-derived CDR1 and CDR2 are SEHNR and FQNEAQ (reference sequence). CDR3 length equals 13 residues. V was shortened by 3 bases and J by 2 bases, with 7 bases between the two germline ends. CDR3 amino acids: CASSFKLNYGYTF. The CDR3 nucleotides are TGTGCCAGCAGCTTTAAGCTCAACTATGGCTACACCTTC.

The V gene is TRBV24-1, the J gene TRBJ2-3; 13 bases map to TRBD2. CDR3 length equals 17 residues. CDR1 and CDR2 from the germline V gene are KGHDR and SFDVKD. V was pared by 2 bases and J by 8 bases, with 9 bases of the junction left unmatched. The CDR3 DNA follows: TGTGCCACCAGTGATTCCAGACTAGCGGGGGGCAAGGGTACGCAGTATTTT. Translation: CATSDSRLAGGKGTQYF.

This rearrangement joins TRBV6-2 or TRBV6-3 to TRBJ1-5; D remains ambiguous. This CDR3 has 13 amino acids. Trimming removed 2 bases at V and 7 bases at J, with 9 bases between. Germline loops: CDR1 MNHEY, CDR2 SVGEGT. The CDR3 DNA sequence: TGTGCCAGCAGTTACGCCCGAGGACAGCCCCAGCATTTT. It translates to CASSYARGQPQHF.

This sequence joins TRBV19 and TRBJ2-7, with D maybe TRBD1 (5 bases). Trimming took 2 bases from V and 4 from J, leaving 15 bases between them. Germline-derived CDR1 and CDR2 are LNHDA and SQIVND (reference sequence). The CDR3 consists of 15 residues. CDR3 DNA sequence: TGTGCCAGTAGTATATTAGGGCAGGGTAATTACGAGCAGTACTTC. Protein product: CASSILGQGNYEQYF.

The V gene is TRBV7-6, the J gene TRBJ1-1; D is undetermined. CDR3 length: 13 residues. V gave up 1 base and J gave up 4 bases, with 7 bases separating them. From germline, CDR1 is SGHVS and CDR2 FNYEAQ. The CDR3 protein is CASSLVQATEAFF. DNA for the CDR3: TGTGCCAGCAGCTTAGTTCAAGCCACTGAAGCTTTCTTT.

V gene TRBV14 combines with J gene TRBJ1-6; 9 nucleotides match TRBD1. The CDR3 contains 16 residues. Unmatched junction bases numbered 6, after V lost 2 bases and J lost 7 bases. CDR1 is SGHDN, CDR2 FVKESK, per germline. The CDR3 loop reads CASSQRNRGRNSPLHF. Here the CDR3 DNA reads TGTGCCAGCAGCCAAAGGAACAGGGGGCGGAATTCACCCCTCCACTTT.

The chain uses TRBV10-1 and TRBJ2-3, with 9 bases matching TRBD1. The V segment lost 2 bases and the J segment 0 bases; nucleotides outside the gene matches: 9. CDR1 is WNHNN, CDR2 SYGVQD, per germline (reference sequence). The CDR3 consists of 18 residues. The CDR3 DNA reads TGCGCCAGCAGTGAGCGGCTCGGACAGGGGTTGAGCACAGATACGCAGTATTTT. Its protein is CASSERLGQGLSTDTQYF.

The chain links TRBV19 to TRBJ1-5, with D maybe TRBD1 (6 bases). The germline CDR1 and CDR2 sequences are LNHDA and SQIVND (reference sequence). Trimming took off 6 bases at V and 2 bases at J, with 11 bases between the two ends. The CDR3 runs to 14 residues. CDR3 bases: TGTGCCAGTAGAATCAGGGGTGGCAATCAGCCCCAGCATTTT. Translation: CASRIRGGNQPQHF.